The 20 T cell receptor beta chains below all came from one sample that was sequenced in a study of beta chain features in type 1 diabetes. Overall study findings and caveats: Moderate but significant shortening of TCRB CDR3s was recorded in all four CD4+ subsets from Type 1 diabetes patients.

Every bit of the isolated RNA underwent reverse transcription, so sequencing read expressed TCRB transcripts. Profiled with immunoSEQ multiplex PCR; TCRdb holds only in-frame clones, not every one. The data contain about 230,000 clones, under 20% of them singletons. No antigen is known for these receptors. The sequenced sample consisted of naive CD4+ T cells from blood. The receptors shown here come from a man aged 30 to 45 with type 1 diabetes.

This clone has just a few counts. V usage is TRBV7-2 and J usage is TRBJ2-1, with 7 bases identical to TRBD1. The germline V gene has CDR1 SGHTA and CDR2 FQGNSA. The CDR3 is made up of 15 amino acids. V shed 5 bases and J 6 bases; nucleotides not matched to a gene: 10. The CDR3 loop is CASSPRGLQGNEQFF. In DNA, the CDR3 is TGTGCCAGCAGCCCGAGGGGGCTGCAGGGCAATGAGCAGTTCTTC.

This sequence joins TRBV14 and TRBJ2-7; no firm D call. V lost 0 bases, J lost 4 bases, and 10 bases lay in between. The CDR3 contains 14 residues. Per germline, CDR1 SGHDN and CDR2 FVKESK. The CDR3 spells CASSQDLGLYEQYF. The CDR3 DNA follows: TGTGCCAGCAGCCAAGATCTCGGGCTTTACGAGCAGTACTTC.

In this sample, this clone turned up a few times. The chain couples TRBV11-2 to TRBJ2-7; 7 nucleotides agree with TRBD2. The CDR3 totals 15 residues. Unmatched junction bases numbered 7, after V lost 5 bases and J lost 0 bases. The germline V gene has CDR1 SGHAT and CDR2 FQNNGV. CDR3 DNA: TGTGCCAGCAGCCAAGTCTGGGGGGGCTCCTACGAGCAGTACTTC. This translates into CASSQVWGGSYEQYF.

This chain uses TRBV5-4 with TRBJ2-6, with D uncertain. The germline V gene encodes CDR1 SGHNT and CDR2 YYREEE (reference sequence). V was cut by 4 bases and J by 4 bases, with 9 bases left in between. This CDR3 has 14 amino acids. CDR3 amino acids: CASSTPDGANVLTF. CDR3 bases: TGTGCCAGCAGCACCCCAGACGGGGCCAACGTCCTGACTTTC.

The chain combines TRBV27 with TRBJ2-1; TRBD1 agrees at 7 bases. Trimming took 8 bases from V and 5 from J; bases not matched to a gene: 9. There are 14 residues in the CDR3. The V gene's germline CDR1 is MNHEY and CDR2 SMNVEV (reference sequence). The CDR3 DNA reads TGTGCCAGCTTTCGACAGGGAATTGACAATGAGCAGTTCTTC. Encoded protein: CASFRQGIDNEQFF.

This clone was detected only a few times. The genes are TRBV4-3 and TRBJ2-5, with TRBD1 matching over 8 bases. Germline CDR1 reads LGHNA; CDR2 reads YSLEER. The V segment lost 1 base and the J segment 4 bases; nucleotides outside the gene matches: 5. The CDR3 runs to 15 residues. CDR3 in DNA: TGCGCCAGCAGCCAAGGGCAGGGGGCCATAGAGACCCAGTACTTC. It codes for CASSQGQGAIETQYF.

There are a few counts of this clone. This chain connects TRBV2 to TRBJ2-3, with D uncertain. CDR3 length: 11 residues. The V end lost 8 bases, the J end lost 4 bases, and 7 bases lay between the germline ends. Germline V gives CDR1 SNHLY, CDR2 FYNNEI. The CDR3 sequence is CASLSADTQYF. The CDR3 DNA is TGTGCCAGCCTTAGTGCAGATACGCAGTATTTT. Using reference TRBV2 and TRBJ2-3 for the parts outside the CDR3, the full variable domain is EPEVTQTPSHQVTQMGQEVILRCVPISNHLYFYWYRQILGQKVEFLVSFYNNEISEKSEIFDDQFSVERPDGSNFTLKIRSTKLEDSAMYFCASLSADTQYFGPGTRLTVL.

This clone was observed a handful of times. This chain connects TRBV2 to TRBJ2-1, with D tentatively TRBD1 (6 bases). CDR3 length: 14 amino acids. Deletions cut 3 bases from V and 9 bases from J, with 15 bases between. Germline assignment: CDR1 SNHLY and CDR2 FYNNEI. Here the CDR3 DNA reads TGTGCCAGCAGTGATCAGGGGATACTATTTGAGCAGTTCTTC. It translates to CASSDQGILFEQFF.

The V gene is TRBV15, the J gene TRBJ2-1; D uncertain. Trimming removed 5 bases from V and 3 bases from J, with 14 bases in between. Germline CDR1 and CDR2: LNHNV and YYDKDF (reference sequence). CDR3 size: 15 residues. CDR3 in amino acids: CATSEAQTYYNEQFF. CDR3 nucleotide sequence: TGTGCCACCAGCGAGGCCCAGACCTACTACAATGAGCAGTTCTTC.

This clone was seen a few times. V gene TRBV7-2 combines with J gene TRBJ2-5, with D possibly called TRBD1 or TRBD2 (5 bases each). CDR1 and CDR2 (germline): SGHTA, FQGNSA. Trimming took 5 bases from V and 7 from J, leaving 11 bases between them. CDR3 length: 12 amino acids. The CDR3 loop reads CASSRDGWTQYF. The CDR3 DNA reads as TGTGCCAGCAGCCGGGACGGGTGGACCCAGTACTTC. Together with reference TRBV7-2 and TRBJ2-5, the CDR3 gives the full variable domain: GAGVSQSPSNKVTEKGKDVELRCDPISGHTALYWYRQSLGQGLEFLIYFQGNSAPDKSGLPSDRFSAERTGGSVSTLTIQRTQQEDSAVYLCASSRDGWTQYFGPGTRLLVL.

The gene calls are TRBV28 and TRBJ1-2; no firm D call. The germline CDR1 and CDR2 sequences are MDHEN and SYDVKM. CDR3 length: 15 residues. V was trimmed by 1 base and J by 1 base, leaving 10 bases between them. CDR3 sequence: CASSLYVSLNYGYTF. In nucleotides, the CDR3 is TGTGCCAGCAGTTTATATGTCAGCCTTAACTATGGCTACACCTTC.

This clone was recorded a few times. The chain recombines TRBV11-2 with TRBJ2-3; 8 bases are a match to TRBD1. The length of the CDR3 is 15 residues. Germline CDR1 and CDR2: SGHAT and FQNNGV. V lost 7 bases to trimming and J lost 2 bases; unmatched junction nucleotides: 8. The CDR3 is CASNPRDRTTDTQYF. The CDR3 DNA reads TGTGCCAGCAACCCGAGGGACAGGACCACAGATACGCAGTATTTT. The full variable domain, its missing parts supplied by reference TRBV11-2 and TRBJ2-3, is EAGVAQSPRYKIIEKRQSVAFWCNPISGHATLYWYQQILGQGPKLLIQFQNNGVVDDSQLPKDRFSAERLKGVDSTLKIQPAKLEDSAVYLCASNPRDRTTDTQYFGPGTRLTVL.

The rearrangement joins TRBV11-1 to TRBJ2-1; 13 bases align to TRBD2. Trimming at V came to 5 bases and at J to 4 bases, leaving 2 bases not matched to a gene. The CDR3 loop spans 15 amino acids. Germline-derived CDR1 and CDR2 are SGHAT and FQDESV (reference sequence). DNA for the CDR3: TGTGCCAGCAGCCTGACTAGCGGGAGGTACAATGAGCAGTTCTTC. This gives the protein CASSLTSGRYNEQFF. Drawing the rest from reference TRBV11-1 and TRBJ2-1, the complete variable domain is EAEVAQSPRYKITEKSQAVAFWCDPISGHATLYWYRQILGQGPELLVQFQDESVVDDSQLPKDRFSAERLKGVDSTLKIQPAELGDSAMYLCASSLTSGRYNEQFFGPGTRLTVL.

In its sample, this clone was seen a few times. The chain has TRBV7-2 and TRBJ2-3; 12 bases fit TRBD2. J lost 7 bases, V lost 0 bases, and 5 bases had no gene match. Germline V gene lookup returns CDR1 SGHTA and CDR2 FQGNSA. The CDR3 is 16 amino acids. CDR3 bases: TGTGCCAGCAGCTTAGCGCAGACTAGCGGGAGTAATACGCAGTATTTT. Translated: CASSLAQTSGSNTQYF.

The chain employs TRBV9 and TRBJ2-1; no clear D gene. The CDR3 is 14 amino acids. V lost 0 bases and J 7 bases, leaving 11 bases between the germline ends. Germline V gives CDR1 SGDLS, CDR2 YYNGEE. The CDR3 DNA sequence: TGTGCCAGCAGCGTAGGGCGGCTAATGAATGAGCAGTTCTTC. It encodes CASSVGRLMNEQFF.

This clone appeared a few times. The chain carries TRBV29-1 and TRBJ2-5; 10 nucleotides align to TRBD1. CDR1 and CDR2 from the germline V gene are SQVTM and ANQGSEA. V trimming: 5 bases; J trimming: 5 bases; junction bases outside the gene matches: 8. The CDR3 is made up of 14 amino acids. The CDR3 DNA is TGCAGCGTTCCCCAGACAGGGGGCTTCGAGACCCAGTACTTC. Its translation is CSVPQTGGFETQYF.

This clone was recorded a few times. The gene calls are TRBV7-2 and TRBJ1-4, with 8 bases matching TRBD1. Germline CDR1 reads SGHTA; CDR2 reads FQGNSA. V dropped 4 bases and J dropped 5; count of bases not matched to a gene: 3. The CDR3 has 14 residues. The CDR3 loop is CASSSDRENEKLFF. CDR3 in DNA: TGTGCCAGCAGCTCGGACAGGGAAAATGAAAAACTGTTTTTT. The full variable domain, rest sourced from reference TRBV7-2 and TRBJ1-4, is GAGVSQSPSNKVTEKGKDVELRCDPISGHTALYWYRQSLGQGLEFLIYFQGNSAPDKSGLPSDRFSAERTGGSVSTLTIQRTQQEDSAVYLCASSSDRENEKLFFGSGTQLSVL.

V and J are TRBV7-7 and TRBJ2-1, with 11 bases lining up with TRBD1. Germline V CDR1 and CDR2: SSHAT, FNYEAQ (reference sequence). The trim removed 7 bases at V and 9 bases at J, leaving 11 bases unmatched. This CDR3 is 15 amino acids long. Written as DNA, the CDR3 is TGTGCCAGCACCGCCGGGACAGGGGGGGAGGGTGAGCAGTTCTTC. Its protein is CASTAGTGGEGEQFF.

There are a few counts of this clone. The gene calls are TRBV29-1 and TRBJ1-2, with D uncertain. The germline V gene encodes CDR1 SQVTM and CDR2 ANQGSEA. The CDR3 is 13 residues long. Trimming cost V 5 bases and J 7 bases, with 17 bases left between them. The CDR3 here is CSVTRAEGAGYTF. The CDR3, as DNA: TGCAGCGTTACCCGGGCGGAGGGCGCTGGCTACACCTTC.

The V call is TRBV29-1, the J call TRBJ2-5; D remains ambiguous. Germline V gene sequence: CDR1 SQVTM, CDR2 ANQGSEA. This CDR3 has 12 residues. V was clipped by 0 bases and J by 6 bases, with 8 bases between them. In DNA, the CDR3 is TGCAGCGTTGAAGATCAGAGAAAGACCCAGTACTTC. Translated: CSVEDQRKTQYF.